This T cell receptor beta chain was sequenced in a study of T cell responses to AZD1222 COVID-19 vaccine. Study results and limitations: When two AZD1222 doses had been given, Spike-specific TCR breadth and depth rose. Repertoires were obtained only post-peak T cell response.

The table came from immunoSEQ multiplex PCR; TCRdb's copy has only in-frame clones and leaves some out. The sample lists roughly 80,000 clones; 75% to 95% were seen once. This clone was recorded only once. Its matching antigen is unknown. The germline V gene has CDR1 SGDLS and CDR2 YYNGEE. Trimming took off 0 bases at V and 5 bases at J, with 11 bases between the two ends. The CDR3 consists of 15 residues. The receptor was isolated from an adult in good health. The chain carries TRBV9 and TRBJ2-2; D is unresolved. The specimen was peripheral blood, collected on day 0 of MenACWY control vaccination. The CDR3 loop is CASSVVSDGTGELFF. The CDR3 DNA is TGTGCCAGCAGCGTAGTGTCGGACGGGACCGGGGAGCTGTTTTTT.